The rows below give T cell receptor beta chains drawn from one sample of a study of shared clonotypes between healthy human individuals. Sequenced by immunoSEQ multiplex PCR; TCRdb stores in-frame clones only, minus some. The table has about 2.2 million clones, around 93% seen once. The sequencing sample was made of naive CD8+ T cells from PBMCs. The receptors derive from a man younger than 35 in good health. Some clones in this sample may be carry-over from other donors' samples. Both conserved end residues are part of each CDR3. Fields, in order: J gene, D gene, clone size, V gene, CDR3 protein, CDR3 DNA. The D gene is left open where the match is weak. Some rows mark clone size as missing; the rest say once, few, many or name a class of expanded clone.

>TRBJ2-1|NA|NA|TRBV6-5
CASSYGERSNEQFF
TGTGCCAGCAGTTACGGAGAGAGGAGTAATGAGCAGTTCTTC
>TRBJ1-4|NA|few|TRBV9
CASSSDAGRLFF
TGTGCCAGCAGCTCAGACGCGGGGAGACTGTTTTTT
>TRBJ1-1|NA|NA|TRBV27
CASSLMFGGNTEAFF
TGTGCCAGCAGTTTGATGTTCGGGGGGAACACTGAAGCTTTCTTT
>TRBJ2-7|TRBD2|NA|TRBV28
CASSPRTSGIDEQYF
TGTGCCAGCAGTCCCCGGACTAGCGGGATAGACGAGCAGTACTTC
>TRBJ2-2|NA|once|TRBV29-1
CSAGLTGELFF
TGCAGCGCAGGGCTCACCGGGGAGCTGTTTTTT
>TRBJ2-1|TRBD2|NA|TRBV7-3
CASSLRLALYNEQFF
TGTGCCAGCAGCTTAAGACTAGCGCTTTACAATGAGCAGTTCTTC
>TRBJ2-7|NA|NA|TRBV28
CASSLDGGYYEQYF
TGTGCCAGCAGTTTAGATGGGGGGTACTACGAGCAGTACTTC
>TRBJ2-2|NA|NA|TRBV9
CASSVGSAGELFF
TGTGCCAGCAGCGTAGGCTCGGCCGGGGAGCTGTTTTTT
>TRBJ2-7|NA|NA|TRBV5-6
CASSSKYEQYF
TGTGCCAGCAGCTCGAAATACGAGCAGTACTTC
>TRBJ2-1|NA|NA|TRBV9
CASSVNYNEQFF
TGTGCCAGCAGCGTAAACTACAATGAGCAGTTCTTC
>TRBJ2-5|TRBD1|NA|TRBV5-6
CASSLRQGQETQYF
TGTGCCAGCAGCTTGCGACAGGGACAAGAGACCCAGTACTTC
>TRBJ1-4|NA|NA|TRBV6-5
CASSYTGVTNEKLFF
TGTGCCAGCAGCTACACGGGAGTAACTAATGAAAAACTGTTTTTT
>TRBJ2-7|NA|NA|TRBV27
CATGASQGNEQYF
TGTGCCACGGGGGCCTCCCAGGGGAACGAGCAGTACTTC
>TRBJ2-3|TRBD1|NA|TRBV9
CASSAGTGALTDTQYF
TGTGCCAGCAGCGCGGGGACAGGGGCCCTCACAGATACGCAGTATTTT
>TRBJ2-1|NA|NA|TRBV28
CASTPILSMRSYNEQFF
TGTGCCAGCACACCGATCCTGTCTATGCGCTCCTACAATGAGCAGTTCTTC
>TRBJ2-3|TRBD1|NA|TRBV7-8
CASSPGTAARTDTQYF
TGTGCCAGCAGCCCGGGGACAGCCGCCCGCACAGATACGCAGTATTTT
>TRBJ1-1|TRBD1|NA|TRBV6-5
CASSYFGTGNTEAFF
TGTGCCAGCAGTTATTTTGGGACAGGGAACACTGAAGCTTTCTTT
>TRBJ1-2|TRBD1|NA|TRBV27
CASSIQGPGGYTF
TGTGCCAGCAGCATACAGGGGCCTGGTGGCTACACCTTC
>TRBJ2-7|TRBD2|once|TRBV19
CASSFRTSGSSYEQYF
TGTGCCAGTAGTTTTCGGACTAGCGGCAGCTCCTACGAGCAGTACTTC
>TRBJ1-1|NA|NA|TRBV18
CASSSFEVITEAFF
TGTGCCAGCTCATCGTTCGAAGTTATCACTGAAGCTTTCTTT
>TRBJ1-1|NA|NA|TRBV27
CASSLQRGMNTEAFF
TGTGCCAGCAGTTTGCAAAGGGGGATGAACACTGAAGCTTTCTTT
>TRBJ2-7|NA|NA|TRBV27
CASSTFSSRLGSAYEQYF
TGTGCCAGCAGTACTTTCTCCTCGAGGTTAGGGAGCGCCTACGAGCAGTACTTC
>TRBJ2-3|NA|once|TRBV7-9
CASSLPLEDTQYF
TGTGCCAGCAGCCTCCCCCTAGAAGATACGCAGTATTTT
>TRBJ2-5|NA|NA|TRBV27
CASSQLQGGETQYF
TGTGCCAGCAGTCAACTACAGGGTGGGGAGACCCAGTACTTC
>TRBJ1-4|TRBD1|NA|TRBV28
CASSPWDRDPTNEKLFF
TGTGCCAGCAGCCCTTGGGACAGGGACCCAACTAATGAAAAACTGTTTTTT
>TRBJ1-1|TRBD1|NA|TRBV27
CASSLSRTGDTEAFF
TGTGCCAGCAGTTTATCGCGGACAGGGGACACTGAAGCTTTCTTT
>TRBJ1-5|NA|NA|TRBV7-8
CASSLKVANQPQHF
TGTGCCAGCAGCTTAAAAGTTGCCAATCAGCCCCAGCATTTT
>TRBJ1-1|TRBD1|NA|TRBV28
CASSFDREIVRTEAFF
TGTGCCAGCAGCTTTGACAGGGAGATAGTAAGAACTGAAGCTTTCTTT
>TRBJ2-5|NA|NA|TRBV28
CASSGGGIRETQYF
TGTGCCAGCAGTGGGGGCGGGATCAGAGAGACCCAGTACTTC
>TRBJ1-1|NA|NA|TRBV10-3
CAISESWRDRVNTEAFF
TGTGCCATCAGTGAGTCGTGGAGGGATAGGGTTAACACTGAAGCTTTCTTT
>TRBJ2-5|TRBD1|NA|TRBV5-1
CASRYRDSLYQETQYF
TGCGCCAGCAGATACCGGGACAGTCTGTACCAAGAGACCCAGTACTTC
>TRBJ1-1|NA|once|TRBV5-1
CASNKGTRSMNTEAFF
TGCGCCAGCAATAAAGGGACACGTAGTATGAACACTGAAGCTTTCTTT
>TRBJ1-4|NA|NA|TRBV7-8
CASSVKWGGGKLFF
TGTGCCAGCAGCGTGAAGTGGGGGGGCGGCAAACTGTTTTTT
>TRBJ2-7|NA|NA|TRBV28
CASSFGTPPGYEQYF
TGTGCCAGCAGTTTTGGGACCCCTCCCGGATACGAGCAGTACTTC
>TRBJ2-7|TRBD2|NA|TRBV7-2
CASSSRTSGNYEQYF
TGTGCCAGCAGCTCCCGGACTAGCGGCAACTACGAGCAGTACTTC
>TRBJ2-7|NA|NA|TRBV27
CASSFLGASYEQYF
TGTGCCAGCAGTTTTCTGGGGGCCTCCTACGAGCAGTACTTC
>TRBJ2-3|TRBD1|NA|TRBV28
CASSFPQGDNTDTQYF
TGTGCCAGCAGTTTCCCACAGGGGGACAACACAGATACGCAGTATTTT
>TRBJ2-3|TRBD2|NA|TRBV27
CASSFRGGKDTQYF
TGTGCCAGCAGTTTCCGGGGGGGAAAAGATACGCAGTATTTT
>TRBJ2-2|NA|NA|TRBV29-1
CSVDSHGNTGELFF
TGCAGCGTTGACTCCCACGGGAACACCGGGGAGCTGTTTTTT
>TRBJ2-7|TRBD2|NA|TRBV28
CASRPDLGTSYEQYF
TGTGCCAGCAGGCCTGACCTCGGGACTAGCTACGAGCAGTACTTC
>TRBJ1-2|NA|NA|TRBV27
CASSLSVADRGYTF
TGTGCCAGCAGTTTATCGGTGGCAGATCGTGGCTACACCTTC
>TRBJ1-3|NA|NA|TRBV19
CASSIVVKNNPTSGNTIYF
TGTGCCAGTAGTATAGTAGTGAAGAACAACCCAACTTCTGGAAACACCATATATTTT
>TRBJ1-2|NA|few|TRBV7-9
CASSPGPGYTF
TGTGCCAGCAGCCCCGGACCAGGCTACACCTTC
>TRBJ1-4|NA|NA|TRBV28
CASSLSGLKGEKLFF
TGTGCCAGCAGTTTATCGGGACTTAAGGGTGAAAAACTGTTTTTT
>TRBJ2-4|NA|NA|TRBV27
CASSYFLAKNIQYF
TGTGCCAGCAGTTACTTCCTAGCCAAAAACATTCAGTACTTC
>TRBJ2-2|TRBD2|NA|TRBV28
CASSFEAGVLGWDTGELFF
TGTGCCAGCAGTTTTGAAGCGGGAGTTTTGGGTTGGGACACCGGGGAGCTGTTTTTT
>TRBJ2-2|NA|NA|TRBV6-6
CASSPRGVVGELFF
TGTGCCAGCAGTCCTAGGGGAGTGGTCGGGGAGCTGTTTTTT
>TRBJ2-3|NA|NA|TRBV4-3
CASSLGAYGTDTQYF
TGCGCCAGCAGCCTAGGGGCGTATGGCACAGATACGCAGTATTTT